This TCR beta chain was found in a study of cytomegalovirus exposure and HLA in healthy donors. Details on this clone: What it binds is not known.

The data were produced by immunoSEQ multiplex PCR, yet TCRdb's version contains in-frame clones alone and is incomplete. Of 89,000 or so clones listed, roughly 92% are singletons. The study's findings and limits: Both high specificity and high sensitivity reportedly marked the classifier's diagnosis of cytomegalovirus status. The listing of roughly 160 TCR beta chains classed them as cytomegalovirus-associated.

The donors were part of the roughly 120-subject validation cohort, which stood apart from the roughly 700-subject first cohort. The CDR3 is 12 residues long. CDR1 is MNHEY and CDR2 is SVGAGI in the germline V gene. V gave up 4 bases and J gave up 0 bases, with 3 bases separating them. The chain recombines TRBV6-5 with TRBJ1-1; D is undetermined. The clonotype was recovered from a woman aged 30 to 39 in good health and CMV-seropositive. Specimen: PBMCs. CDR3 in DNA: TGTGCCAGCAGTTCGGTGAACACTGAAGCTTTCTTT. This gives the protein CASSSVNTEAFF.